The T cell receptor (beta chain) under discussion was sequenced for a study of blood T cells in healthy people across ages. Study in general: Every two T cells gave about one barcoded beta molecule via template switching.

Regarding the study as a whole: Strongly correlated with naive T cell percentage was TCR beta diversity.

Concerning this clonotype: Its target is not known.

Per sample, a minimum of 6 million PBMCs were isolated. At least 5 micrograms of total RNA were extracted per sample. Alongside a J-beta primer mix, a sample-barcoded 5' primer served in a second PCR lasting roughly 7 to 12 cycles. MiXCR, applied by TCRdb to the 5' RACE reads, yields one record per CDR3 protein. The sample has about 970,000 distinct CDR3 sequences, just over 50% seen once. This CDR3 is built from 13 residues. The V and J ends lost 7 bases and 8 bases respectively, with 19 bases between them. Germline V gives CDR1 SQVTM, CDR2 ANQGSEA. The source of this sequence is a woman aged 60-70 years in good health. Sequenced: blood. V usage is TRBV29-1 and J usage is TRBJ2-3; tentatively, D is TRBD2 (6 bases). The CDR3 DNA is TGCAGCGCCGGGGGAGGCACCCGAGGTACGCAGTATTTT. It is translated as CSAGGGTRGTQYF.